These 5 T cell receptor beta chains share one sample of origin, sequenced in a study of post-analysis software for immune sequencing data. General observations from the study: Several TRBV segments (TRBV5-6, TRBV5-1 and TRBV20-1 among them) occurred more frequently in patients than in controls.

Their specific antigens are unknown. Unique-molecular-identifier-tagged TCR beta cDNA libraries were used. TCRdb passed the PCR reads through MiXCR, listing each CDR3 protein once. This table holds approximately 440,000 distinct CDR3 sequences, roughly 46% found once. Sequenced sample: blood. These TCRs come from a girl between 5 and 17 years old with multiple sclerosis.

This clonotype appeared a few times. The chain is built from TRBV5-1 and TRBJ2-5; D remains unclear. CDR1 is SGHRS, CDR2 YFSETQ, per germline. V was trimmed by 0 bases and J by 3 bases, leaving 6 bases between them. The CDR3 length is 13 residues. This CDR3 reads CASSLDSEETQYF. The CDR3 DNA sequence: TGCGCCAGCAGCTTGGATAGTGAAGAGACCCAGTACTTC.

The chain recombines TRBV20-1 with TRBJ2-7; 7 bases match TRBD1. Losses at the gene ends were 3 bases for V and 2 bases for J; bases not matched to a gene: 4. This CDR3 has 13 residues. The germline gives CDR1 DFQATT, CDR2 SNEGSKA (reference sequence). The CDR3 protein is CSARGTEAYEQYF. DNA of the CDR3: TGCAGTGCTAGGGGGACAGAAGCCTACGAGCAGTACTTC.

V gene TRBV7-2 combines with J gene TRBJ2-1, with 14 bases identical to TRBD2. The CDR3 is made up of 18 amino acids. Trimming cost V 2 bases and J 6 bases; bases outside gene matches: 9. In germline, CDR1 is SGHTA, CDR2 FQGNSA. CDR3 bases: TGTGCCAGCAGCTTAACGGGCCCCGGGACTAGCGGGGGCAATGAGCAGTTCTTC. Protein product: CASSLTGPGTSGGNEQFF.

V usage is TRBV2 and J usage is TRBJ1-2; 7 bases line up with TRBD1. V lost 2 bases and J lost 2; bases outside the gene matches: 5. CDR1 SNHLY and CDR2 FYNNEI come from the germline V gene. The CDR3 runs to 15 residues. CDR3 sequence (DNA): TGTGCCAGCAGTGAAAAGGGACAGACCAACTATGGCTACACCTTC. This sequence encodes CASSEKGQTNYGYTF.

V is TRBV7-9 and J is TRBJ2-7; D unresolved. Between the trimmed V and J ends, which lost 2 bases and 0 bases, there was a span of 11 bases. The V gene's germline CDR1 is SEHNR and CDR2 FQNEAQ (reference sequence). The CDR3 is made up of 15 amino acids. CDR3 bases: TGTGCCAGCAGCTTATCCCCCGGGCACTCCTACGAGCAGTACTTC. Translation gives CASSLSPGHSYEQYF.